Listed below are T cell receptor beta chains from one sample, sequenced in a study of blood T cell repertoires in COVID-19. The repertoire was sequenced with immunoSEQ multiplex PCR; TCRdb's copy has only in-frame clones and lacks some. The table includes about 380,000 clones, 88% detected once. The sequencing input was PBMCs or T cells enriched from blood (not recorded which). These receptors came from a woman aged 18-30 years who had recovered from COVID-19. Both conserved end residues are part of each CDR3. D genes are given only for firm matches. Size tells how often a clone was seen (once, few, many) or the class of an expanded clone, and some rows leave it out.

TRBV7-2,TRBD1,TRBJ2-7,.,CASSQGQSSYEQYF,TGTGCCAGCAGCCAGGGACAGAGCTCCTACGAGCAGTACTTC
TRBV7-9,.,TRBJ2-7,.,CASSLRDYEQYF,TGTGCCAGCAGCTTACGGGACTACGAGCAGTACTTC
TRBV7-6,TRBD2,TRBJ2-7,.,CASSQTSGTFYEQYF,TGTGCCAGCAGCCAGACTAGCGGAACCTTCTACGAGCAGTACTTC
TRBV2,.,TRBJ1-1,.,CASSTGPPSTEAFF,TGTGCCAGCAGTACAGGGCCCCCGTCGACTGAAGCTTTCTTT
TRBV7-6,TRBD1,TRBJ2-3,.,CASSLRTGPADTQYF,TGTGCCAGCAGCTTAAGGACAGGGCCGGCGGATACGCAGTATTTT
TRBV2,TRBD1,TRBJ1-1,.,CASRGQVLNTEAFF,TGTGCCAGCAGGGGACAGGTACTGAACACTGAAGCTTTCTTT
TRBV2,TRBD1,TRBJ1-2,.,CASQTGGYGYTF,TGTGCCAGCCAGACAGGGGGCTATGGCTACACCTTC
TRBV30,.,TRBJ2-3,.,CAWSVEQGKTDTQYF,TGTGCCTGGAGTGTCGAGCAGGGAAAGACAGATACGCAGTATTTT
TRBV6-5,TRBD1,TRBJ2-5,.,CASRRGQGYGETQYF,TGTGCCAGCAGACGGGGACAGGGGTATGGGGAGACCCAGTACTTC
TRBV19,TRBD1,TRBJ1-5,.,CATQTGTGNQPQHF,TGTGCCACCCAGACCGGGACAGGGAATCAGCCCCAGCATTTT
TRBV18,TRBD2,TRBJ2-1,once,CASSPPGTSLNEQFF,TGTGCCAGCTCACCCCCCGGGACTAGTCTGAATGAGCAGTTCTTC
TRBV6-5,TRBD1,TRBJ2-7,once,CASSRGTGSYEQYF,TGTGCCAGCAGTAGGGGGACAGGTTCCTACGAGCAGTACTTC
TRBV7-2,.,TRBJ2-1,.,CASSVMVALRSYNEQFF,TGTGCCAGCAGCGTAATGGTAGCTCTTCGCTCCTACAATGAGCAGTTCTTC
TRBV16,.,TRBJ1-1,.,CASSLRAGAGTEAFF,TGTGCCAGCAGCCTACGGGCGGGGGCGGGGACTGAAGCTTTCTTT
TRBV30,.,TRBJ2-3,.,CACTRSSTDTQYF,TGTGCCTGTACCAGGTCTAGCACAGATACGCAGTATTTT
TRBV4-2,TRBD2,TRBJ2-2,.,CASSQVNAGGANTGELFF,TGTGCCAGCAGCCAAGTAAATGCGGGGGGGGCGAACACCGGGGAGCTGTTTTTT
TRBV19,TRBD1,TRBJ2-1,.,CASSIEQGAWNEQFF,TGTGCCAGTAGTATCGAACAGGGGGCTTGGAATGAGCAGTTCTTC
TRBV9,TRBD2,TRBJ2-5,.,CASSVEGLAGPGETQYF,TGTGCCAGCAGCGTAGAAGGACTAGCGGGGCCTGGTGAGACCCAGTACTTC
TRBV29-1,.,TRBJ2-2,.,CSSRTANTGELFF,TGCAGTAGCCGGACAGCGAACACCGGGGAGCTGTTTTTT
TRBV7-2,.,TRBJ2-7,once,CASSSSGSSYEQYF,TGTGCCAGCAGCTCCTCCGGGAGCTCCTACGAGCAGTACTTC
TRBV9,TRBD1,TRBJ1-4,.,CASSGRTGATNEKLFF,TGTGCCAGCAGCGGCCGGACAGGAGCAACTAATGAAAAACTGTTTTTT
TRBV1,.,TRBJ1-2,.,CTSSQDPLPSGYTF,TGCACCAGCAGCCAAGATCCCTTACCGAGTGGCTACACCTTC
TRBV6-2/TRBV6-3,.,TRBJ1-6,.,CASSYPTANSPLHF,TGTGCCAGCAGTTACCCGACAGCCAATTCACCCCTCCACTTT
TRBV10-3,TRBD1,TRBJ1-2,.,CAIRDGTGDGYTF,TGTGCCATCAGAGACGGGACAGGGGACGGCTACACCTTC
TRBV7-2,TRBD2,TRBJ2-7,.,CASSKLAGHTYEQYF,TGTGCCAGCAGCAAACTAGCGGGTCATACCTACGAGCAGTACTTC
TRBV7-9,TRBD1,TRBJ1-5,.,CASSITGGKNNQPQHF,TGTGCCAGCAGTATCACAGGGGGAAAGAACAATCAGCCCCAGCATTTT
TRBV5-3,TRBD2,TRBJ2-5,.,CARSLIGLAGLRQETQYF,TGTGCCAGAAGCTTGATAGGACTAGCGGGCCTCCGCCAAGAGACCCAGTACTTC
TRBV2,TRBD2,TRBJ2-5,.,CASSLTSGGQETQYF,TGTGCCAGCAGCCTGACTAGCGGGGGGCAAGAGACCCAGTACTTC
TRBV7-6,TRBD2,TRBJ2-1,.,CASSLTSGGYNEQFF,TGTGCCAGCAGCCTCACTAGCGGGGGTTACAATGAGCAGTTCTTC
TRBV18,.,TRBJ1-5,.,CASSPRVGEAGNQPQHF,TGTGCCAGCTCACCTCGTGTCGGGGAGGCGGGCAATCAGCCCCAGCATTTT
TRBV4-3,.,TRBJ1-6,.,CASSQDSTGVDSPLHF,TGCGCCAGCAGCCAAGATAGTACAGGTGTGGATTCACCCCTCCACTTT
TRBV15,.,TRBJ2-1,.,CATSRRGAYNEQFF,TGTGCCACCAGCAGACGGGGGGCATACAATGAGCAGTTCTTC
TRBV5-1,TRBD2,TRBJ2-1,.,CASSQLAVSYNEQFF,TGCGCCAGCAGCCAACTAGCGGTCTCCTACAATGAGCAGTTCTTC
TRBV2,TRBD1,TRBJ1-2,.,CASSLTRGQGYTF,TGTGCCAGCAGCCTAACCAGGGGGCAAGGCTACACCTTC
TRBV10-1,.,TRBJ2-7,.,CASSKDLSSHEQYF,TGCGCCAGCAGTAAAGACTTATCATCCCACGAGCAGTACTTC
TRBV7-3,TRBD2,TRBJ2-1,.,CASSPPFAGGGANEQFF,TGTGCCAGCAGCCCGCCGTTTGCTGGCGGGGGGGCAAATGAGCAGTTCTTC
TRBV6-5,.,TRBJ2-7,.,CASSYSGRGDEQYF,TGTGCCAGCAGTTACTCCGGCAGGGGCGACGAGCAGTACTTC
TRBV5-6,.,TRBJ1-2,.,CASSPQVGGSLYGYTF,TGTGCCAGCAGCCCCCAGGTTGGGGGGTCCCTTTATGGCTACACCTTC